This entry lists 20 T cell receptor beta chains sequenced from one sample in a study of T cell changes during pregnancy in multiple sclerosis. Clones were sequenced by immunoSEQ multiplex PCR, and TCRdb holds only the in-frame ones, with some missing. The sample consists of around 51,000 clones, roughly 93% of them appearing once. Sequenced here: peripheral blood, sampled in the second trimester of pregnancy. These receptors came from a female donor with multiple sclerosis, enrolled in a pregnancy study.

CDR3 loop: CASSFSRYEQYF. CDR3 nucleotides: TGTGCCAGCAGCTTTTCGAGGTACGAGCAGTACTTC. The chain combines TRBV11-2 with TRBJ2-7; D not certain. Germline values: CDR1 SGHAT, CDR2 FQNNGV. The CDR3 has 12 residues. V gave up 3 bases and J gave up 4 bases, with 7 bases separating them.

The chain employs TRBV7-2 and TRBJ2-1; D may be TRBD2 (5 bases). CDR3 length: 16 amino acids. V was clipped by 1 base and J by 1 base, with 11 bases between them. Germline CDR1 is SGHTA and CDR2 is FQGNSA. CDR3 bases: TGTGCCAGCAGCTTAGGGCTAGCTCGATCCTACAATGAGCAGTTCTTC. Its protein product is CASSLGLARSYNEQFF. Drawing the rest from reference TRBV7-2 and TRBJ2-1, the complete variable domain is GAGVSQSPSNKVTEKGKDVELRCDPISGHTALYWYRQSLGQGLEFLIYFQGNSAPDKSGLPSDRFSAERTGGSVSTLTIQRTQQEDSAVYLCASSLGLARSYNEQFFGPGTRLTVL.

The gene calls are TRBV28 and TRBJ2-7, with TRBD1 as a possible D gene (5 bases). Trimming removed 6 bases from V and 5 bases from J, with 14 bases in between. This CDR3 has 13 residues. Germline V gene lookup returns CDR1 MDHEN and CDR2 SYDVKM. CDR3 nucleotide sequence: TGTGCCAGCAGCTTGTTCCGCAGGGACGAGCAGTACTTC. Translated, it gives CASSLFRRDEQYF.

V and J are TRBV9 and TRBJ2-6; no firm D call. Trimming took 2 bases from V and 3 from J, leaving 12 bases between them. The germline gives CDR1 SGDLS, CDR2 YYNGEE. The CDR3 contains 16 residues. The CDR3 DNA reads TGTGCCAGCAGCGTTGTAAGCAATTATGGGGCCAACGTCCTGACTTTC. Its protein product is CASSVVSNYGANVLTF. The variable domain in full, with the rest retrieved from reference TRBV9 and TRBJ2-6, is DSGVTQTPKHLITATGQRVTLRCSPRSGDLSVYWYQQSLDQGLQFLIQYYNGEERAKGNILERFSAQQFPDLHSELNLSSLELGDSALYFCASSVVSNYGANVLTFGAGSRLTVL.

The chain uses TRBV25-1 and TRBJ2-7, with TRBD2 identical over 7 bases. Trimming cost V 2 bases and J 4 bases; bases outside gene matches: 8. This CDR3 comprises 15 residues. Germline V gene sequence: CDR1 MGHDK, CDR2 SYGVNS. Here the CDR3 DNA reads TGTGCCAGCAGTGAAGTCTGGGGCGGGGGATACGAGCAGTACTTC. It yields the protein CASSEVWGGGYEQYF.

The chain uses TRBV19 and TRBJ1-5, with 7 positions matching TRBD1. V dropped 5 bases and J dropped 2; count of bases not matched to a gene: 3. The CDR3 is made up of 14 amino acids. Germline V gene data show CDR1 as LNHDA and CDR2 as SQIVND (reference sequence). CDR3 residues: CASSPDRGNQPQHF. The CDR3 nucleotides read TGTGCCAGTAGTCCAGACAGGGGCAATCAGCCCCAGCATTTT.

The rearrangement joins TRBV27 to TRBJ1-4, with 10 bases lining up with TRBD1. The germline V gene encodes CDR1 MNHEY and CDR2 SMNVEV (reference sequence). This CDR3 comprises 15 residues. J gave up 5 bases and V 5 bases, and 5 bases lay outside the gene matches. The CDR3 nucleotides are TGTGCCAGCAGTCTAGTGGGACAGGGGAATGAAAAACTGTTTTTT. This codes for CASSLVGQGNEKLFF.

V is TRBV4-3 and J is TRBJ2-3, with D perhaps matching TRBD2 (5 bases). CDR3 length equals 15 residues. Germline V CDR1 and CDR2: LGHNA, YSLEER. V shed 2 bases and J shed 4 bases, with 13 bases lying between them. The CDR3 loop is CASSQYGMDPDTQYF. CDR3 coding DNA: TGCGCCAGCAGCCAATACGGGATGGACCCAGATACGCAGTATTTT.

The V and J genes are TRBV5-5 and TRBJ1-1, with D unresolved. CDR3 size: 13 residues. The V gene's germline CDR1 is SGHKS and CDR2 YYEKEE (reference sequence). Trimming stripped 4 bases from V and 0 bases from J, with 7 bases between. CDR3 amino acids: CASSLTMNTEAFF. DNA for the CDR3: TGTGCCAGCAGCCTGACAATGAACACTGAAGCTTTCTTT.

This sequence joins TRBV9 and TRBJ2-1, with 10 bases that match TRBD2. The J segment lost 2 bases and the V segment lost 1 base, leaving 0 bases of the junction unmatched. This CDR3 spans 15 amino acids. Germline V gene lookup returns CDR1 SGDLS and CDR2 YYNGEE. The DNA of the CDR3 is TGTGCCAGCAGCGTACTAGCGGGAGCCTACAATGAGCAGTTCTTC. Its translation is CASSVLAGAYNEQFF.

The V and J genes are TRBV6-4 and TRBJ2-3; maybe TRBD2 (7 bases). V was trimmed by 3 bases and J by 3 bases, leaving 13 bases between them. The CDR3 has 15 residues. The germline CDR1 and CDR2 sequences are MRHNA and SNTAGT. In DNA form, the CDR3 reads TGTGCCAGCAGTGAGGGGGGGCGAGGTACAGATACGCAGTATTTT. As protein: CASSEGGRGTDTQYF.

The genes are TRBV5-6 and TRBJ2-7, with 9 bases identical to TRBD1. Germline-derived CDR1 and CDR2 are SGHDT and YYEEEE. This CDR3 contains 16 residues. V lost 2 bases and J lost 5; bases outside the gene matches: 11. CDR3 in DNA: TGTGCCAGCAGCTTAAGTAGGGACAGGGAGGTTGACGAGCAGTACTTC. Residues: CASSLSRDREVDEQYF.

The CDR3 bases are TGCGCCAGCAGCCAAGAGGTCAGACAGGAGCAGTTCTTC. Translating it yields CASSQEVRQEQFF. V gene TRBV4-1 combines with J gene TRBJ2-1; D possibly corresponds to TRBD1 (5 bases). The CDR3 covers 13 residues. CDR1 and CDR2 from the germline V gene are MGHRA and YSYEKL. The germline V and J ends were trimmed by 0 bases and 10 bases, with 10 bases remaining between them.

Here the CDR3 reads CASSAITGGGYTF. CDR3 DNA: TGTGCCAGCAGCGCAATTACAGGGGGCGGCTACACCTTC. This chain links TRBV7-8 with TRBJ1-2; 9 bases agree with TRBD1. The CDR3 totals 13 residues. With 5 bases clipped from V and 8 bases from J, the junction kept 6 bases outside the gene matches. CDR1 is SGHVS and CDR2 is FQNEAQ in the germline V gene.

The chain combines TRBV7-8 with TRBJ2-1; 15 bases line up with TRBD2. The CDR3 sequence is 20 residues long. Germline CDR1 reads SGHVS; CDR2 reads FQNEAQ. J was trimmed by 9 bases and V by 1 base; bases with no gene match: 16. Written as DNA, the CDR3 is TGTGCCAGCAGCTTAGTGGCAGGGACAGGACTAGCGGGAGGGCCAGGTGAGCAGTTCTTC. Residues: CASSLVAGTGLAGGPGEQFF.

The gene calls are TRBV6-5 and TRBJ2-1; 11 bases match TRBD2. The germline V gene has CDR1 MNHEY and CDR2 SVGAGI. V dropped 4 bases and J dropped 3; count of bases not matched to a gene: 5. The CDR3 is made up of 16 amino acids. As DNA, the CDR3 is TGTGCCAGCAGTTTACTAGCGGGAGTTCTCTACAATGAGCAGTTCTTC. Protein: CASSLLAGVLYNEQFF.

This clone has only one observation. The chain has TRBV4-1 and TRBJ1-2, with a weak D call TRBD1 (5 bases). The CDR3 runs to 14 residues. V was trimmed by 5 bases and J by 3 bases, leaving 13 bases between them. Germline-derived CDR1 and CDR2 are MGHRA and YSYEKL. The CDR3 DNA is TGCGCCAGCAGCAGGGGTCCCCTGGACTATGGCTACACCTTC. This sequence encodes CASSRGPLDYGYTF.

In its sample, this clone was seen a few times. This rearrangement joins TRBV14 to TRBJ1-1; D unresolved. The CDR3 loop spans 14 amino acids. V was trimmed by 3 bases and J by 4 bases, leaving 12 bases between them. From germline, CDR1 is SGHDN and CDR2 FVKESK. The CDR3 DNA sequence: TGTGCCAGCAGCCAGGAGGGTGAGTCCACTGAAGCTTTCTTT. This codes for CASSQEGESTEAFF.

CDR3 coding DNA: TGTGCCAGCAGCCCCGGCGGGAGAGAGGAGACCCAGTACTTC. Its translation: CASSPGGREETQYF. V gene TRBV14 combines with J gene TRBJ2-5, with 7 positions matching TRBD2. V shed 4 bases and J 5 bases; nucleotides not matched to a gene: 7. Germline V CDR1 and CDR2: SGHDN, FVKESK. This CDR3 has 14 residues.

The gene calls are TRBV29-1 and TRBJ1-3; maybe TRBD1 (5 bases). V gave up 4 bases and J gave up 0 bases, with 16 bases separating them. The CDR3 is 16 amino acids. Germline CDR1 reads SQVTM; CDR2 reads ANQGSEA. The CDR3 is CSVGGLAGFSGNTIYF. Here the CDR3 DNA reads TGCAGCGTTGGGGGCCTCGCCGGCTTCTCTGGAAACACCATATATTTT.